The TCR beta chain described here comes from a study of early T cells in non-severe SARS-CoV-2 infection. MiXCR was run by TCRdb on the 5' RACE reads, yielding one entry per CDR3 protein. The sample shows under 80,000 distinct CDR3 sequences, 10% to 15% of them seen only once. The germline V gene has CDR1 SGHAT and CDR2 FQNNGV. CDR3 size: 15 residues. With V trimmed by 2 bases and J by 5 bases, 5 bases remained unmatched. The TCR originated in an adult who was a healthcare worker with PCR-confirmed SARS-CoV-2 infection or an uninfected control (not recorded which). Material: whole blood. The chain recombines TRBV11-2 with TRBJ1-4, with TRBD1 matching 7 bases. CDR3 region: CASSLTGTDNEKLFF. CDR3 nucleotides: TGTGCCAGCAGCTTAACCGGGACAGACAATGAAAAACTGTTTTTT.